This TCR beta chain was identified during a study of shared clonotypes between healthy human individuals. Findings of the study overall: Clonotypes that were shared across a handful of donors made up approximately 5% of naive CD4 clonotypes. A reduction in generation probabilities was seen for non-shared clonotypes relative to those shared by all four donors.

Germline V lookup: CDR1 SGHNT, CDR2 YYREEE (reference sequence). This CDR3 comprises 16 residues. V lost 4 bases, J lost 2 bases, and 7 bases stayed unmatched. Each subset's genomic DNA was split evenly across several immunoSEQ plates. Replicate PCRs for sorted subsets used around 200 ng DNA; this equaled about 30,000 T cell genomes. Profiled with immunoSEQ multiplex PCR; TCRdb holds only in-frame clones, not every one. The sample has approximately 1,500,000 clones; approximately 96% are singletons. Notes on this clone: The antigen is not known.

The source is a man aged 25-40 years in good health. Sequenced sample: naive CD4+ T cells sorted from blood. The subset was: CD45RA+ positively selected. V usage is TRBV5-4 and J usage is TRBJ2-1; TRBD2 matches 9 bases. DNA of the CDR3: TGTGCCAGCAGCAGACTAGCGGAACCCCCCTACAATGAGCAGTTCTTC. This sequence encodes CASSRLAEPPYNEQFF.